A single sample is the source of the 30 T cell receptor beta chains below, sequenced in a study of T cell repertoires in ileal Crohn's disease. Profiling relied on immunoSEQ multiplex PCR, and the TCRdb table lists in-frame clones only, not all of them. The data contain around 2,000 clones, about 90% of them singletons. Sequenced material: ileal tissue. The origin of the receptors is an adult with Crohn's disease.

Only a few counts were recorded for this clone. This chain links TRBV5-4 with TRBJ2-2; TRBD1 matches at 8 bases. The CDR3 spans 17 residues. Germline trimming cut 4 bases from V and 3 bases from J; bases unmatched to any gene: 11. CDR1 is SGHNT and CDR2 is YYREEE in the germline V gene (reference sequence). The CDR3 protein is CASSGGGTGEHTGELFF. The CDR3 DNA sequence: TGTGCCAGCAGCGGGGGTGGGACAGGAGAACACACCGGGGAGCTGTTTTTT.

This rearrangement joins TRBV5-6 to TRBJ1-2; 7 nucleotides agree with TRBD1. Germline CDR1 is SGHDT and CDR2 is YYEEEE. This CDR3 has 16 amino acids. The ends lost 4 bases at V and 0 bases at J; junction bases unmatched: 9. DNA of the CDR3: TGTGCCAGCAGCCGGGAAAGGGGGCTATCTAACTATGGCTACACCTTC. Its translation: CASSRERGLSNYGYTF.

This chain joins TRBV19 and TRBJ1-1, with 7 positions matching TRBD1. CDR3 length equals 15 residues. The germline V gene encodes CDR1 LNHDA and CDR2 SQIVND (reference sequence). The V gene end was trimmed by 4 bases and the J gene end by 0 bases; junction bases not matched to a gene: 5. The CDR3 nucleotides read TGTGCCAGTAGTACAGGGGGGACACTGAACACTGAAGCTTTCTTT. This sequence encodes CASSTGGTLNTEAFF.

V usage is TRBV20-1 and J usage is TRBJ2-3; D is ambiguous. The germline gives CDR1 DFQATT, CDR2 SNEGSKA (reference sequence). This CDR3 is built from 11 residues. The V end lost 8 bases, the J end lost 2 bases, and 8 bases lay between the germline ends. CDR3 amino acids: CSLGDTDTQYF. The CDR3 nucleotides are TGCAGTCTCGGAGACACAGATACGCAGTATTTT.

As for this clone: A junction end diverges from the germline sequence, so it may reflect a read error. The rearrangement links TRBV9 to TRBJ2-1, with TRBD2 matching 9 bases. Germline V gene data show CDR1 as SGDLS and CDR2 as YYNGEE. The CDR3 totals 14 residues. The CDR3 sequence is CASNVETSGNEQFF. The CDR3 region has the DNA TGTGCCAGCAACGTAGAAACTAGCGGGAATGAGCAGTTCTTC.

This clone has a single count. The CDR3 DNA reads TGTGCCAGCAGCGCCGGGACAGGGACATACAATGAGCAGTTCTTC. Protein product: CASSAGTGTYNEQFF. The gene calls are TRBV6-4 and TRBJ2-1; TRBD1 agrees at 9 bases. CDR3 length: 15 amino acids. Germline CDR1 reads MRHNA; CDR2 reads SNTAGT. V shed 6 bases, J shed 4 bases, and the junction held 7 bases outside the gene matches.

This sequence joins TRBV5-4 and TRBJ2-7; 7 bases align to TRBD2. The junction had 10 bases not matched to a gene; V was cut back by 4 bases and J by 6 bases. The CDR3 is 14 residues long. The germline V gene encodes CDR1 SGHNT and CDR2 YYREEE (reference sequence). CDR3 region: CASSLGGTGGEQYF. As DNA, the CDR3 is TGTGCCAGCAGCCTCGGGGGGACCGGGGGCGAGCAGTACTTC.

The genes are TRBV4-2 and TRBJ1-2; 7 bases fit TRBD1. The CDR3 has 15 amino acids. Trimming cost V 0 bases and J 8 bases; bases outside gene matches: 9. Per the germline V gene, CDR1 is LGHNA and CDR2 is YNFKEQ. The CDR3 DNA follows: TGTGCCAGCAGCCAAGATGTCGGCAGGGGGTTCGGCTACACCTTC. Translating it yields CASSQDVGRGFGYTF.

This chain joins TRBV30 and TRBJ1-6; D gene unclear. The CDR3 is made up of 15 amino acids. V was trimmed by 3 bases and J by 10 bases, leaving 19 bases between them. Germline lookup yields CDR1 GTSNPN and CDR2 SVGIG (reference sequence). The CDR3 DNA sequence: TGTGCCTGGAGCAGATCGGAGGGAGTATACTCACCCCTCCACTTT. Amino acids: CAWSRSEGVYSPLHF.

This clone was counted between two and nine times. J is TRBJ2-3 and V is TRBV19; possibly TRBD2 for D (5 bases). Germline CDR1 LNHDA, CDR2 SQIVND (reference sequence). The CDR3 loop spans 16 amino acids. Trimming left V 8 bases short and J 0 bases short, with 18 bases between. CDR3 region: CASRPRTSSSTDTQYF. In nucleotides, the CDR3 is TGTGCCAGTCGACCCAGGACTTCATCTAGCACAGATACGCAGTATTTT. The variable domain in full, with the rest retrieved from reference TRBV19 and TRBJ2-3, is DGGITQSPKYLFRKEGQNVTLSCEQNLNHDAMYWYRQDPGQGLRLIYYSQIVNDFQKGDIAEGYSVSREKKESFPLTVTSAQKNPTAFYLCASRPRTSSSTDTQYFGPGTRLTVL.

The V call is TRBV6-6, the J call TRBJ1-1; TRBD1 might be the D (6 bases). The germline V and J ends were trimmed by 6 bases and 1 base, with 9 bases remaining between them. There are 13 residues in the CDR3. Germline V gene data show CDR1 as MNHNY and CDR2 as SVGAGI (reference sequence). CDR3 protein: CASRGQPNTEAFF. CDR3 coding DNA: TGTGCCAGCAGGGGACAACCGAACACTGAAGCTTTCTTT.

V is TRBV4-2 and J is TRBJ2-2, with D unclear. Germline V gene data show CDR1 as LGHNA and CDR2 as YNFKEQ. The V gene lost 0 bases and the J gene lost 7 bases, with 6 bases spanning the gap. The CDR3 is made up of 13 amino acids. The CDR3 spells CASSQDSGGELFF. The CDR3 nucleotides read TGTGCCAGCAGCCAAGATTCCGGCGGGGAGCTGTTTTTT.

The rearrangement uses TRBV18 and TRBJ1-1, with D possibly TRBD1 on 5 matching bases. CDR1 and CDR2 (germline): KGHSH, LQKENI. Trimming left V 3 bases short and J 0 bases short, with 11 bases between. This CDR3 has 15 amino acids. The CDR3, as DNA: TGTGCCAGCTCACCGTCGACAGCGATGAACACTGAAGCTTTCTTT. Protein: CASSPSTAMNTEAFF.

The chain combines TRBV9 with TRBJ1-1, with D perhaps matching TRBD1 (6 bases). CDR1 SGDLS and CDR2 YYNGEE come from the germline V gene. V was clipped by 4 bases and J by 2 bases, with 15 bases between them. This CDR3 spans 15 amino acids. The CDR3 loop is CASSPGGSGNTEAFF. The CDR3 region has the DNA TGTGCCAGCAGCCCTGGGGGCTCGGGTAACACTGAAGCTTTCTTT.

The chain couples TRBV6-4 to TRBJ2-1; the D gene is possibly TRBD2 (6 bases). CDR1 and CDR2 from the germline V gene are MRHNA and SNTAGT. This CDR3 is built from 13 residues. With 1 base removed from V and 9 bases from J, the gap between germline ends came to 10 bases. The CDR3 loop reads CASSDLLASEQFF. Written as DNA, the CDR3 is TGTGCCAGCAGTGACTTGCTAGCGTCTGAGCAGTTCTTC.

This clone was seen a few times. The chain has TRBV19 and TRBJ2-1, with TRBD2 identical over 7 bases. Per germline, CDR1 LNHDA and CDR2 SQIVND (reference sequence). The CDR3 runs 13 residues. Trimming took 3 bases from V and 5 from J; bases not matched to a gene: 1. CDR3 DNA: TGTGCCAGTAGTATGGGGGGGAACAATGAGCAGTTCTTC. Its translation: CASSMGGNNEQFF.

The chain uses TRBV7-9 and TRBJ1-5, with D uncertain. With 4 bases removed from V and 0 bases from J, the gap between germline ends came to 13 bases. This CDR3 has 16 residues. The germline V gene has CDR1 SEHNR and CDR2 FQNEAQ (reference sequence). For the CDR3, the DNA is TGTGCCAGCAGCTCTGGCCCAATCAATAGCAATCAGCCCCAGCATTTT. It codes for CASSSGPINSNQPQHF.

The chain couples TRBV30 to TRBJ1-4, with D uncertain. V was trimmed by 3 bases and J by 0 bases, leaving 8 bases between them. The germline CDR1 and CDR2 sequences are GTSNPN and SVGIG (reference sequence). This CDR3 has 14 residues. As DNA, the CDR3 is TGTGCCTGGAGCAAATTAGCAACTAATGAAAAACTGTTTTTT. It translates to CAWSKLATNEKLFF.

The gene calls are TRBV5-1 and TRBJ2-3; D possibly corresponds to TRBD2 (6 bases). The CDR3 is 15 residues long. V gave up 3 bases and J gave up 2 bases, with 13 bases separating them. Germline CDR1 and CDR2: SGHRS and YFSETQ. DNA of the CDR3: TGCGCCAGCAGCTCCCGGGACTCCTACACAGATACGCAGTATTTT. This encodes CASSSRDSYTDTQYF.

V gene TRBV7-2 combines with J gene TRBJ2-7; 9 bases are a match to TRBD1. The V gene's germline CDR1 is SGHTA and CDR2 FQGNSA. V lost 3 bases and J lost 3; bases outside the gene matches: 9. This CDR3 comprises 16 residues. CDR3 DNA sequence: TGTGCCAGCAGCTTTAGGCCGGGACAGGGAATCTACGAGCAGTACTTC. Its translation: CASSFRPGQGIYEQYF.

CDR3 DNA sequence: TGTGCCAGCAGCTTAGGCTTTGGCGGGTATGGCTACACCTTC. Encoded protein: CASSLGFGGYGYTF. The chain carries TRBV7-2 and TRBJ1-2; D remains unclear. The CDR3 contains 14 residues. From germline, CDR1 is SGHTA and CDR2 FQGNSA. The V gene lost 1 base and the J gene lost 5 bases, with 11 bases spanning the gap.

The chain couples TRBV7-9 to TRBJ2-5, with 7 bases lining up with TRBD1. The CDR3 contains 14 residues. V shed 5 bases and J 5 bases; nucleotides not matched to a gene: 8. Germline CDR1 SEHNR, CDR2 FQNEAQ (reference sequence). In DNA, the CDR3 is TGTGCCAGCAGCCGCCGAGGGGGCACGGAGACCCAGTACTTC. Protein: CASSRRGGTETQYF.

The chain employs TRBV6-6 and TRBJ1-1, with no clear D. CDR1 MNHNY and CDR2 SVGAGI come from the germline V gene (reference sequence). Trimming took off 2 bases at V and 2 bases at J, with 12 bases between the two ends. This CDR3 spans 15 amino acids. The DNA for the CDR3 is TGTGCCAGCAGTTACGCGCCCGTGGTAAACACTGAAGCTTTCTTT. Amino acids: CASSYAPVVNTEAFF.

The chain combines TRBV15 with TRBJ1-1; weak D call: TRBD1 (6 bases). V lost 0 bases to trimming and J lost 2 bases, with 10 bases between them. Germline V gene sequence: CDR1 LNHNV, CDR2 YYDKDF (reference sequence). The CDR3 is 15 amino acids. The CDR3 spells CATSRDLGANTEAFF. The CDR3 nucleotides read TGTGCCACCAGCAGAGATTTGGGGGCAAACACTGAAGCTTTCTTT.

The CDR3 nucleotides are TGCAGCGTCTTAGATACAGGCTCGAACACTGAAGCTTTCTTT. Amino acid sequence: CSVLDTGSNTEAFF. The gene calls are TRBV29-1 and TRBJ1-1; possibly TRBD1 for D (5 bases). V lost 6 bases and J 1 base, leaving 15 bases between the germline ends. Per the germline V gene, CDR1 is SQVTM and CDR2 is ANQGSEA. This CDR3 comprises 14 residues.

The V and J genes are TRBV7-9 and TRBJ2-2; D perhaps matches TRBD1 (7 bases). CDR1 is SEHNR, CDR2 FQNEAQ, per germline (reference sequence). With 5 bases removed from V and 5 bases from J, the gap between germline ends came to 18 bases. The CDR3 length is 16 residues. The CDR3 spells CASSLRGDSGTGELFF. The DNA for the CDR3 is TGTGCCAGCAGCCTAAGGGGGGACAGCGGGACCGGGGAGCTGTTTTTT.

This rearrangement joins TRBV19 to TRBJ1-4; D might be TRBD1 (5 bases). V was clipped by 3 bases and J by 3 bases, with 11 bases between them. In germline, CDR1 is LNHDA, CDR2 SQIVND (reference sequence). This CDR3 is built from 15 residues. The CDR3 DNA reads TGTGCCAGTAGTATGGGCTGGGACTCTAATGAAAAACTGTTTTTT. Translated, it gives CASSMGWDSNEKLFF.

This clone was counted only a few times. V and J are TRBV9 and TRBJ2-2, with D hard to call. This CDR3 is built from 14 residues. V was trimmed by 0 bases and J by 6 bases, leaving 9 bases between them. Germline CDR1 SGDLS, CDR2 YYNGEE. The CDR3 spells CASSVGGLAGELFF. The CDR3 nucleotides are TGTGCCAGCAGCGTAGGTGGGCTGGCCGGGGAGCTGTTTTTT.

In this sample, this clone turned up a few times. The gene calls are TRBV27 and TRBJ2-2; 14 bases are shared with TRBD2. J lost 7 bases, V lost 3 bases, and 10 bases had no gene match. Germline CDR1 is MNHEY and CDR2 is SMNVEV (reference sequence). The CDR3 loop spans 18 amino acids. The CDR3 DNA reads TGTGCCAGCAGTTTCCCCGGACTAGCGGGGGGCCCTAGCGGGGAGCTGTTTTTT. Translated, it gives CASSFPGLAGGPSGELFF.

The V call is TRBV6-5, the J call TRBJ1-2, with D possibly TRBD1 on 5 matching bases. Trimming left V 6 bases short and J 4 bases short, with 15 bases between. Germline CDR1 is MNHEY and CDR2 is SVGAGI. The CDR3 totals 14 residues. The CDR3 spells CASRRSDSFYGYTF. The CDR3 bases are TGTGCCAGCAGACGCAGCGACAGCTTCTATGGCTACACCTTC.